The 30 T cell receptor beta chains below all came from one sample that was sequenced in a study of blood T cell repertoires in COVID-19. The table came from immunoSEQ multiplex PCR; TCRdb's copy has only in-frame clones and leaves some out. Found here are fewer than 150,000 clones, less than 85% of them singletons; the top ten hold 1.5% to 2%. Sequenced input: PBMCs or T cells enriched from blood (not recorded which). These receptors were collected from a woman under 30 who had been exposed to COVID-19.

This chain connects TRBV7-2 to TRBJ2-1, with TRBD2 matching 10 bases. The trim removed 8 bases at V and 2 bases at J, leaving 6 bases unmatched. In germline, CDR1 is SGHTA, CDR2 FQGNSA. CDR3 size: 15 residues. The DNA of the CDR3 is TGTGCCAGCCGTCCAGCGGGAGGGCCCTACAATGAGCAGTTCTTC. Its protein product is CASRPAGGPYNEQFF.

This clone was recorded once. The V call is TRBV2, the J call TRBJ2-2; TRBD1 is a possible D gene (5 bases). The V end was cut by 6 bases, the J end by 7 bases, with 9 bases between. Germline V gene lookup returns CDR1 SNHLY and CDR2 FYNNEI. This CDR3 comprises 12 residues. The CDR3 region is CASSGHFGELFF. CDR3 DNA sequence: TGTGCCAGCAGCGGACATTTCGGGGAGCTGTTTTTT.

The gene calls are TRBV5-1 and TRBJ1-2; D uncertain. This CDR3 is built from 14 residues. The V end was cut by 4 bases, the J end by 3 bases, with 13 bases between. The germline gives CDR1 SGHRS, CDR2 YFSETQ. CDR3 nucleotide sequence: TGCGCCAGCAGCCCGTCGTCCGGGGACTATGGCTACACCTTC. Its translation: CASSPSSGDYGYTF.

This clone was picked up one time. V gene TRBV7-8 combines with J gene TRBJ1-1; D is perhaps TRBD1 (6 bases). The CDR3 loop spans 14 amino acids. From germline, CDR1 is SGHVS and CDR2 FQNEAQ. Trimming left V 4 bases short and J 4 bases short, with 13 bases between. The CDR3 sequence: CASSSGGGGTEAFF. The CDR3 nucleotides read TGTGCCAGCAGCTCTGGGGGAGGGGGCACTGAAGCTTTCTTT.

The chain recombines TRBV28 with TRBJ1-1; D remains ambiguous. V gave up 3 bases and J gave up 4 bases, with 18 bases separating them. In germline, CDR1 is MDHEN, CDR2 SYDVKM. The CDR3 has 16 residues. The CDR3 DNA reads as TGTGCCAGCAGTTTCCTCGAGGGCGGCGGGCGCACTGAAGCTTTCTTT. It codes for CASSFLEGGGRTEAFF.

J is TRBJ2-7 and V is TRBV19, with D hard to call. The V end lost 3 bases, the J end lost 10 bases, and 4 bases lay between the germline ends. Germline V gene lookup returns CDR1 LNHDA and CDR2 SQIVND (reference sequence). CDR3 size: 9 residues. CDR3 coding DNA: TGTGCCAGTAGTATCAATCAGTACTTC. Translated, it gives CASSINQYF.

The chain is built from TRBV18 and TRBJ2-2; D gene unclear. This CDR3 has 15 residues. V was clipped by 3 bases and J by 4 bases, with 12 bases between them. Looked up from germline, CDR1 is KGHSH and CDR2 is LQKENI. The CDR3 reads CASSPTVGVTGELFF. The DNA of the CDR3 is TGTGCCAGCTCACCTACGGTTGGTGTCACCGGGGAGCTGTTTTTT.

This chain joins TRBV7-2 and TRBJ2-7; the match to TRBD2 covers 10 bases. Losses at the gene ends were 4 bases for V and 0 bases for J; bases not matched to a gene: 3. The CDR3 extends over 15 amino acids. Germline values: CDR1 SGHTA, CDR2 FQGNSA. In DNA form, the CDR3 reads TGTGCCAGCAGCTCGGGACTAGCGAGCTCCTACGAGCAGTACTTC. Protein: CASSSGLASSYEQYF.

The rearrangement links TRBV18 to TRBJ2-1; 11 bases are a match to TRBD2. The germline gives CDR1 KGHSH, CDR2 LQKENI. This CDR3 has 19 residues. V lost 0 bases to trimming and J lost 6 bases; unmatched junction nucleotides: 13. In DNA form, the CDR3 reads TGTGCCAGCTCACCACCCACATCACTAGCGGGAGTTTCTCGCAATGAGCAGTTCTTC. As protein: CASSPPTSLAGVSRNEQFF.

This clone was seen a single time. CDR3 in amino acids: CASSSPGLAGANTGELFF. The CDR3 region has the DNA TGTGCCAGCAGCTCACCGGGGCTAGCGGGGGCAAACACCGGGGAGCTGTTTTTT. The chain joins TRBV7-9 to TRBJ2-2, with 10 positions matching TRBD2. CDR1 and CDR2 (germline): SEHNR, FQNEAQ (reference sequence). The CDR3 spans 18 residues. With V trimmed by 4 bases and J by 2 bases, 10 bases remained unmatched.

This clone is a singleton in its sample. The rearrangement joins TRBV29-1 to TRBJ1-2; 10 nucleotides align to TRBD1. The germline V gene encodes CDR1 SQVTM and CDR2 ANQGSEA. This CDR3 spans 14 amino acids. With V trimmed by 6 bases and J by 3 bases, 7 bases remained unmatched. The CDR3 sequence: CSVDGTGVDYGYTF. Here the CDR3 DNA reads TGCAGCGTGGATGGGACAGGGGTCGACTATGGCTACACCTTC.

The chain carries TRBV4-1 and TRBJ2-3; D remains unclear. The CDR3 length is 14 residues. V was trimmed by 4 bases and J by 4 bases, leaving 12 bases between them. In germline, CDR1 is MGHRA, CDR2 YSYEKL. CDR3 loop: CASSRYGFADTQYF. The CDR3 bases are TGCGCCAGCAGCCGATACGGTTTTGCAGATACGCAGTATTTT.

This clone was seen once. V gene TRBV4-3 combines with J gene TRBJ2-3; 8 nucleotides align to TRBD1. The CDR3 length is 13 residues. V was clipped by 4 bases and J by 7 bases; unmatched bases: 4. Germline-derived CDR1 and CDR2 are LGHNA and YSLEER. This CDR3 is CASSPWTGNTQYF. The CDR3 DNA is TGCGCCAGCAGCCCCTGGACAGGGAATACGCAGTATTTT.

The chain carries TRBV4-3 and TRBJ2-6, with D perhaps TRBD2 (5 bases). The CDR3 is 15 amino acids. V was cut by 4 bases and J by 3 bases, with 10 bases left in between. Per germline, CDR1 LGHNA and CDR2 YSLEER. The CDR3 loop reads CASSPTRGGANVLTF. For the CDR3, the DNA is TGCGCCAGCAGCCCGACCCGGGGTGGGGCCAACGTCCTGACTTTC.

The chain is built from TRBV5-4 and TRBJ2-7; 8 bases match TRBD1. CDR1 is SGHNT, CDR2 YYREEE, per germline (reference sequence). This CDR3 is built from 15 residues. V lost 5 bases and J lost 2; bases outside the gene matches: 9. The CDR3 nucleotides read TGTGCCAGCAGTCGAACAGGACAGGGAACCTACGAGCAGTACTTC. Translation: CASSRTGQGTYEQYF.

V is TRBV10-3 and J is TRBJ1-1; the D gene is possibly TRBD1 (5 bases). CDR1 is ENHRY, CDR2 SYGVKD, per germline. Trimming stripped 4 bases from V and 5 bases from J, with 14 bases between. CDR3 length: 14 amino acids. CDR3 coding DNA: TGTGCCATCAGTGGAAGGGGCCTGGGGACTGAAGCTTTCTTT. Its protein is CAISGRGLGTEAFF.

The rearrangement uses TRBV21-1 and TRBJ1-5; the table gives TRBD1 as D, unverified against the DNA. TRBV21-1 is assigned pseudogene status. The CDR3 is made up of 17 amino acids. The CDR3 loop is CASSKSRRAGGYQPQHF. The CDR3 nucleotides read TGTGCCAGCAGCAAATCACGTAGGGCAGGGGGGTATCAGCCCCAGCATTTT.

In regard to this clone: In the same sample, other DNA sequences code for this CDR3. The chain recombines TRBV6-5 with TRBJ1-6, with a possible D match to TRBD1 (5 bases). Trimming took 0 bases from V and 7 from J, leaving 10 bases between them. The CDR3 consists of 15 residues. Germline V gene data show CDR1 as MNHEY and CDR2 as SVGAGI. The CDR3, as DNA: TGTGCCAGCAGTTACTCTGGGGGGGACAATTCACCCCTCCACTTT. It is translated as CASSYSGGDNSPLHF.

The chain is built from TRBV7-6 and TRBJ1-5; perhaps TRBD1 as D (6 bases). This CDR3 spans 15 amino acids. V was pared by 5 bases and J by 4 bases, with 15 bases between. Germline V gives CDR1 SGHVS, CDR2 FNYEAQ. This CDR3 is CASSEGGSANQPQHF. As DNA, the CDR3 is TGTGCCAGCAGCGAAGGGGGTAGTGCGAATCAGCCCCAGCATTTT. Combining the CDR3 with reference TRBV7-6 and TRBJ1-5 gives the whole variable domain GAGVSQSPRYKVTKRGQDVALRCDPISGHVSLYWYRQALGQGPEFLTYFNYEAQQDKSGLPNDRFSAERPEGSISTLTIQRTEQRDSAMYRCASSEGGSANQPQHFGDGTRLSIL.

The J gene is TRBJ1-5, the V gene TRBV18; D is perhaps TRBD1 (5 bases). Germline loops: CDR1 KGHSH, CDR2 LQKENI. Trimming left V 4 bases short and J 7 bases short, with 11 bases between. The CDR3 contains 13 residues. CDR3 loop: CASSRAGGQPQHF. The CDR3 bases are TGTGCCAGCTCACGGGCGGGGGGGCAGCCCCAGCATTTT.

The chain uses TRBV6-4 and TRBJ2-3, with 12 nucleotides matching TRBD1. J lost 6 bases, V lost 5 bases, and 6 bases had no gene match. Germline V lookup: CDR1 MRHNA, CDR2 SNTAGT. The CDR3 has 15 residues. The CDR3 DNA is TGTGCCAGCAGTACCGGGACAGGGGGCGCGGATACGCAGTATTTT. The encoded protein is CASSTGTGGADTQYF.

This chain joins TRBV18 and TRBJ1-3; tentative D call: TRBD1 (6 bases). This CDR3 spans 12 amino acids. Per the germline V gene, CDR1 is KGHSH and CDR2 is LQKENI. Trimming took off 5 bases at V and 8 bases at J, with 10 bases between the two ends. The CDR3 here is CASSTGRDTIYF. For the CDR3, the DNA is TGTGCCAGCTCAACAGGGAGGGACACCATATATTTT.

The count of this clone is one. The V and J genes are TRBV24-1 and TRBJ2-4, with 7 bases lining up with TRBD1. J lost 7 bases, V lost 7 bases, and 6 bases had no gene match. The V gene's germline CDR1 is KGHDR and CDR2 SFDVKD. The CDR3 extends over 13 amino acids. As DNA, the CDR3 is TGTGCCACCAGCCCAACAGGGGTGAACATTCAGTACTTC. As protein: CATSPTGVNIQYF.

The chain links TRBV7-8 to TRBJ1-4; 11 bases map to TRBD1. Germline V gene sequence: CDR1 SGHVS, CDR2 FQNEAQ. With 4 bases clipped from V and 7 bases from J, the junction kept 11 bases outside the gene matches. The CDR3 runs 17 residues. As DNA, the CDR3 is TGTGCCAGCAGCTCACGCCGGGACAGGGGGAGCTTTGAAAAACTGTTTTTT. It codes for CASSSRRDRGSFEKLFF.

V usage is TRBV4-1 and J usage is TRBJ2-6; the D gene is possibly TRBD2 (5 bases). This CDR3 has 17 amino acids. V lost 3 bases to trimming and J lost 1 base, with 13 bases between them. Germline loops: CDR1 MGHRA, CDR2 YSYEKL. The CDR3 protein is CASSQGPTGSGANVLTF. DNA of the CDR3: TGCGCCAGCAGCCAGGGCCCGACGGGATCTGGGGCCAACGTCCTGACTTTC.

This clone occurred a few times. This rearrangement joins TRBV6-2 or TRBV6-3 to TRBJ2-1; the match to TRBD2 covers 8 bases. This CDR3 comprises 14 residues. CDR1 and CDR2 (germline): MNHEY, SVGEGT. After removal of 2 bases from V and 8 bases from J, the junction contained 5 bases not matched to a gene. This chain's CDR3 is CASSYRPTSDEQFF. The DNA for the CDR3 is TGTGCCAGCAGTTACCGGCCGACTAGCGATGAGCAGTTCTTC.

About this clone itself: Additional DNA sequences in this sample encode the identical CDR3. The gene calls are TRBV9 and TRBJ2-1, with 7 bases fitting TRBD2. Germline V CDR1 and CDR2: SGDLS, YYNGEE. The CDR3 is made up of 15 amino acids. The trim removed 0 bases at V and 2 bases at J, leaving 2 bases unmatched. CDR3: CASSVAGGPYNEQFF. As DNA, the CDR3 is TGTGCCAGCAGCGTAGCGGGAGGTCCCTACAATGAGCAGTTCTTC.

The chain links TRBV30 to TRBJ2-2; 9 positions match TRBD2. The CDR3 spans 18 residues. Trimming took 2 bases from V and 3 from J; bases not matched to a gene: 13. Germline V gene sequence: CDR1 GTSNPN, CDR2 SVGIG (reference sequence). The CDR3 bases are TGTGCCTGGAGTAGACTTAGCGGGAGCCGGCTCGACACCGGGGAGCTGTTTTTT. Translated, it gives CAWSRLSGSRLDTGELFF.

Here the CDR3 reads CATSDLRTDRSGANVLTF. Written as DNA, the CDR3 is TGTGCCACCAGTGATCTGCGGACAGACCGCTCTGGGGCCAACGTCCTGACTTTC. The rearrangement links TRBV24-1 to TRBJ2-6; TRBD1 might be the D (6 bases). The germline V and J ends were trimmed by 3 bases and 0 bases, with 14 bases remaining between them. This CDR3 has 18 residues. Germline assignment: CDR1 KGHDR and CDR2 SFDVKD.

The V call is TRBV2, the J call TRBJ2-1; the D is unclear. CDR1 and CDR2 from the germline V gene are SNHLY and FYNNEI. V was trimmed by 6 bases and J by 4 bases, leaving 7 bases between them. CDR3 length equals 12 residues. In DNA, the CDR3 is TGTGCCAGCAGCGCGGCGTACAATGAGCAGTTCTTC. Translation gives CASSAAYNEQFF. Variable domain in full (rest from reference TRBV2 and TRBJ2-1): EPEVTQTPSHQVTQMGQEVILRCVPISNHLYFYWYRQILGQKVEFLVSFYNNEISEKSEIFDDQFSVERPDGSNFTLKIRSTKLEDSAMYFCASSAAYNEQFFGPGTRLTVL.